This T cell receptor (beta chain) emerged from a study of regulatory T cells in long-lasting Graves disease. Assembly of TCR beta libraries relied on iRepertoire HTBI primers together with Arm-PCR of CDR3 regions. TCRdb independently ran MiXCR on the multiplex PCR reads; one entry per CDR3 protein. Among about 370,000 distinct CDR3 sequences listed, around 15% were seen once. V dropped 3 bases and J dropped 5; count of bases not matched to a gene: 6. The CDR3 loop spans 15 amino acids. Germline V CDR1 and CDR2: MDHEN, SYDVKM. Time point reported: newly diagnosed GD, antithyroid drugs for less than 3 months. PBMCs provided the RNA from which the TCR library was made. This clonotype was observed a single time.

The chain carries TRBV28 and TRBJ1-1; 10 bases line up with TRBD1. This clonotype was sampled from a female donor with Graves disease. The input for sequencing was peripheral blood mononuclear cells (PBMCs), taken at new diagnosis, from a patient treated with antithyroid drugs. The CDR3 is CASSLTGGGRTEAFF. In DNA, the CDR3 is TGTGCCAGCAGTTTGACAGGGGGCGGAAGGACTGAAGCTTTCTTT.